The rows below give T cell receptor beta chains drawn from one sample of a study of neoadjuvant nivolumab and ipilimumab in lung cancer. Clones were read by immunoSEQ multiplex PCR, and TCRdb kept only the in-frame ones, dropping some. The sample has about 27,000 clones; roughly 76% are singletons. Sample: tumor tissue, taken after neoadjuvant nivolumab, alone or with ipilimumab, at or shortly before surgery. All receptors derive from an adult with non-small cell lung cancer. Both conserved end residues are part of each CDR3. D genes are given only for firm matches. Clone size, where shown, is once, few, many, or a class for clones that have expanded.

CDR3: CASSLDGAYEQYF
DNA: TGTGCCAGCAGCTTGGATGGGGCCTACGAGCAGTACTTC
D: .
V: TRBV5-4
J: TRBJ2-7
size: .
length: 13

CDR3: CASRQGRDQPQHF
DNA: TGTGCCAGCAGACAGGGTCGGGATCAGCCCCAGCATTTT
D: TRBD1
V: TRBV19
J: TRBJ1-5
size: .
length: 13

CDR3: CASSLASNYGYTF
DNA: TGTGCCAGCAGCTTGGCCTCTAACTATGGCTACACCTTC
D: .
V: TRBV5-6
J: TRBJ1-2
size: .
length: 13

CDR3: CASREGQGSSYEQYF
DNA: TGTGCCAGCAGAGAGGGACAGGGGTCGTCCTACGAGCAGTACTTC
D: TRBD1
V: TRBV6-6
J: TRBJ2-7
size: .
length: 15

CDR3: CASSPDVVGTEAFF
DNA: TGTGCCAGCAGTCCCGACGTAGTTGGAACTGAAGCTTTCTTT
D: .
V: TRBV13
J: TRBJ1-1
size: .
length: 14

CDR3: CASSPADRSSPLHF
DNA: TGTGCCAGCTCACCAGCTGACAGATCCTCACCCCTCCACTTT
D: .
V: TRBV18
J: TRBJ1-6
size: medium-sized
length: 14

CDR3: CASTGTAAGNTEAFF
DNA: TGCGCCAGCACTGGGACCGCGGCTGGGAACACTGAAGCTTTCTTT
D: .
V: TRBV5-1
J: TRBJ1-1
size: once
length: 15

CDR3: CAGSETGRYYGYTF
DNA: TGTGCCGGATCAGAGACAGGCCGTTACTATGGCTACACCTTC
D: .
V: TRBV5-4
J: TRBJ1-2
size: .
length: 14

CDR3: CASGRGGTEAFF
DNA: TGTGCCAGCGGTCGGGGAGGAACTGAAGCTTTCTTT
D: .
V: TRBV2
J: TRBJ1-1
size: .
length: 12

CDR3: CASSSIRTGEYEQYF
DNA: TGTGCCAGCAGTTCAATTCGGACAGGGGAGTACGAGCAGTACTTC
D: TRBD1
V: TRBV11-2
J: TRBJ2-7
size: .
length: 15

CDR3: CASTFRPDTDTQYF
DNA: TGTGCCAGCACCTTCCGTCCAGACACAGATACGCAGTATTTT
D: .
V: TRBV6-6
J: TRBJ2-3
size: .
length: 14

CDR3: CASSPVTGGYNSPLHF
DNA: TGTGCCAGCAGCCCAGTTACAGGGGGATATAATTCACCCCTCCACTTT
D: TRBD1
V: TRBV4-2
J: TRBJ1-6
size: .
length: 16

CDR3: CASSRTGGNQPQHF
DNA: TGTGCCAGCAGTCGGACAGGGGGCAATCAGCCCCAGCATTTT
D: TRBD1
V: TRBV2
J: TRBJ1-5
size: .
length: 14

CDR3: CASSLGGREQETQYF
DNA: TGTGCCAGCAGCTTGGGGGGCAGGGAGCAAGAGACCCAGTACTTC
D: .
V: TRBV5-4
J: TRBJ2-5
size: .
length: 15

CDR3: CASSARVGEQFF
DNA: TGTGCCAGCAGCGCCAGGGTAGGGGAGCAGTTCTTC
D: .
V: TRBV9
J: TRBJ2-1
size: few
length: 12

CDR3: CASSQAGNSPLHF
DNA: TGTGCCAGCAGCCAAGCGGGGAATTCACCCCTCCACTTT
D: .
V: TRBV14
J: TRBJ1-6
size: once
length: 13

CDR3: CATAAGSGNTIYF
DNA: TGTGCCACCGCAGCGGGATCCGGAAACACCATATATTTT
D: .
V: TRBV6-6
J: TRBJ1-3
size: once
length: 13

CDR3: CASSVRDRVYEQYF
DNA: TGTGCCAGCAGTGTGCGGGACAGGGTCTACGAGCAGTACTTC
D: TRBD1
V: TRBV6-1
J: TRBJ2-7
size: .
length: 14

CDR3: CASSLTRTVIGYTF
DNA: TGTGCCAGCAGCTTAACCCGGACAGTTATTGGCTACACCTTC
D: .
V: TRBV7-8
J: TRBJ1-2
size: .
length: 14

CDR3: CASGSVTGPNYGYTF
DNA: TGTGCTAGTGGTTCGGTCACAGGACCTAACTATGGCTACACCTTC
D: .
V: TRBV12-5
J: TRBJ1-2
size: .
length: 15

CDR3: CASSVQGTGELFF
DNA: TGTGCCAGCAGTGTACAGGGCACCGGGGAGCTGTTTTTT
D: .
V: TRBV2
J: TRBJ2-2
size: .
length: 13

CDR3: CASSQSTDTQYF
DNA: TGTGCCAGCAGCCAGAGCACAGATACGCAGTATTTT
D: .
V: TRBV5-4
J: TRBJ2-3
size: .
length: 12

CDR3: CASSYPGGSGWNEQFF
DNA: TGTGCCAGCAGCTATCCCGGGGGCTCGGGCTGGAATGAGCAGTTCTTC
D: .
V: TRBV7-9
J: TRBJ2-1
size: .
length: 16

CDR3: CSVGDRQFEAFF
DNA: TGCAGCGTTGGGGACAGACAATTTGAAGCTTTCTTT
D: TRBD1
V: TRBV29-1
J: TRBJ1-1
size: .
length: 12

CDR3: CASSITGESDYGYTF
DNA: TGTGCCAGCAGCATTACAGGGGAGTCGGACTATGGCTACACCTTC
D: TRBD1
V: TRBV5-6
J: TRBJ1-2
size: .
length: 15

CDR3: CASSELDSSPLHF
DNA: TGTGCCAGCAGTGAACTGGATAGTTCACCCCTCCACTTT
D: .
V: TRBV6-1
J: TRBJ1-6
size: .
length: 13

CDR3: CASNPGQHTGELFF
DNA: TGCGCCAGCAACCCGGGACAGCACACCGGGGAGCTGTTTTTT
D: TRBD1
V: TRBV5-1
J: TRBJ2-2
size: .
length: 14

CDR3: CASSQDREAGADTQYF
DNA: TGCGCCAGCAGCCAAGATCGGGAAGCGGGGGCAGATACGCAGTATTTT
D: TRBD2
V: TRBV4-3
J: TRBJ2-3
size: .
length: 16

CDR3: CASSPGQGNQPQHF
DNA: TGTGCCAGCAGCCCTGGACAGGGCAATCAGCCCCAGCATTTT
D: TRBD1
V: TRBV7-2
J: TRBJ1-5
size: few
length: 14

CDR3: CASSSTGNYEQYF
DNA: TGCGCCAGCAGCTCGACAGGGAACTACGAGCAGTACTTC
D: TRBD1
V: TRBV5-1
J: TRBJ2-7
size: .
length: 13

CDR3: CAWSGTGGKQYF
DNA: TGTGCCTGGAGTGGGACAGGGGGTAAGCAGTACTTC
D: TRBD1
V: TRBV30
J: TRBJ2-7
size: .
length: 12

CDR3: CASSDGRGWGGYTF
DNA: TGTGCCAGCAGTGATGGCAGGGGGTGGGGAGGCTACACCTTC
D: TRBD1
V: TRBV25-1
J: TRBJ1-2
size: .
length: 14

CDR3: CASSVVEDSPLHF
DNA: TGTGCCAGCAGCGTAGTGGAGGATTCACCCCTCCACTTT
D: .
V: TRBV9
J: TRBJ1-6
size: once
length: 13

CDR3: CASSRAGTGYGYTF
DNA: TGTGCCAGCAGCCGAGCCGGGACAGGCTATGGCTACACCTTC
D: TRBD1
V: TRBV4-2
J: TRBJ1-2
size: .
length: 14

CDR3: CASRQQGAGYTF
DNA: TGTGCCAGCAGACAACAGGGGGCTGGCTACACCTTC
D: TRBD1
V: TRBV6-5
J: TRBJ1-2
size: few
length: 12

CDR3: CASSRGTSGFSYEQYF
DNA: TGTGCCAGCAGCCGAGGGACTAGCGGGTTCTCCTACGAGCAGTACTTC
D: TRBD2
V: TRBV14
J: TRBJ2-7
size: .
length: 16

CDR3: CAWKKGTGREKLFF
DNA: TGTGCCTGGAAGAAGGGAACGGGTCGTGAAAAACTGTTTTTT
D: .
V: TRBV30
J: TRBJ1-4
size: .
length: 14

CDR3: CASSRDRRGGGNEQFF
DNA: TGTGCCAGCAGCCGGGATAGGCGGGGGGGCGGTAATGAGCAGTTCTTC
D: TRBD2
V: TRBV4-2
J: TRBJ2-1
size: .
length: 16

CDR3: CASSPSGGKRVSPLHF
DNA: TGTGCCAGCAGCCCCAGCGGTGGGAAAAGGGTCTCACCCCTCCACTTT
D: .
V: TRBV7-9
J: TRBJ1-6
size: .
length: 16

CDR3: CASSVGSGGATYEQYF
DNA: TGTGCCAGCAGCGTAGGGAGCGGGGGGGCAACCTACGAGCAGTACTTC
D: TRBD2
V: TRBV9
J: TRBJ2-7
size: .
length: 16

CDR3: CASSAGAGQETQYF
DNA: TGCGCCAGCAGCGCCGGGGCAGGCCAGGAGACCCAGTACTTC
D: .
V: TRBV5-1
J: TRBJ2-5
size: .
length: 14